A selection of T cell receptor beta chains follows, all from one sample in a study of PD-1 blockade in classical Hodgkin lymphoma. Using immunoSEQ multiplex PCR, the repertoire was profiled, and TCRdb retains in-frame clones only, with some absent. The sample holds approximately 16,000 clones, around 86% seen once. Here the sequenced sample was CD8+ T cells from blood, taken before the fourth cycle of nivolumab. These receptors came from a human donor with classical Hodgkin lymphoma. The CDR3 runs from the conserved cysteine through the conserved F or W. The D gene is left open where the match is weak. Not every row has a clone size; where given, it reads once, few, many or a size class.

NA TRBD2 TRBJ2-3 TRBV7-8 TGTGCCAGCAGCTTAGGGACTAGCGGGGGGGTAAGAGATACGCAGTATTTT CASSLGTSGGVRDTQYF
NA NA TRBJ2-1 TRBV2 TGTGCCAGCAGTGAGATCTCGACCTACAATGAGCAGTTCTTC CASSEISTYNEQFF
NA NA TRBJ2-4 TRBV5-1 TGCGCCAGCAGCTTACAAACCAGAAACATTCAGTACTTC CASSLQTRNIQYF
NA NA TRBJ1-5 TRBV27 TGTGCCAGCAGTTTAGGGGGCGGCGACAATCAGCCCCAGCATTTT CASSLGGGDNQPQHF
NA TRBD2 TRBJ2-3 TRBV5-4 TGTGCCAGCAGCTTCGGGGAGCGGGAGATCGCAGATACGCAGTATTTT CASSFGEREIADTQYF
NA TRBD2 TRBJ2-5 TRBV6-4 TGTGCCAGCAGTGACACCCCTAGCGGGAAAGAGACCCAGTACTTC CASSDTPSGKETQYF
NA TRBD1 TRBJ1-4 TRBV5-1 TGCGCCAGCAGCCCTGGGACAGGGGTTGGTGAAAAACTGTTTTTT CASSPGTGVGEKLFF
NA NA TRBJ2-1 TRBV7-9 TGTGCCAGCAGCTTAGATGGGAGCGGATTTGAGCAGTTCTTC CASSLDGSGFEQFF
NA TRBD2 TRBJ2-7 TRBV6-5 TGTGCCAGCAGTTACTCCCCGGGAGGGTACGAGCAGTACTTC CASSYSPGGYEQYF
NA NA TRBJ1-2 TRBV27 TGTGCCAGCAGTCTTAGCCAGGGTTATGGCTACACCTTC CASSLSQGYGYTF
NA NA TRBJ2-4 TRBV27 TGTGCCAGCAGTTTAATGGCTAGCGACATTCAGTACTTC CASSLMASDIQYF
NA TRBD2 TRBJ2-5 TRBV2 TGTGCCAGCAGTGACTCACTTAGCGGGGGAAAACAAGAGACCCAGTACTTC CASSDSLSGGKQETQYF
NA NA TRBJ1-1 TRBV30 TGTGCCTGGAGTCCTTTTGGGGGGGAAGCTTTCTTT CAWSPFGGEAFF
once TRBD2 TRBJ2-7 TRBV7-9 TGTGCCAGCACCCAAACTAGCGCCACCTACGAGCAGTACTTC CASTQTSATYEQYF
NA TRBD2 TRBJ2-3 TRBV6-5 TGTGCCAGCAGTTACCTGTGGACTAGCGGGGAAGATACGCAGTATTTT CASSYLWTSGEDTQYF
NA NA TRBJ2-3 TRBV4-2 TGTGCCAGCAGCCAAGATTTTTTGCTAGCGAGTTTCTCAGATACGCAGTATTTT CASSQDFLLASFSDTQYF
NA NA TRBJ2-7 TRBV28 TGTGCCAGCAGTACAGGGAGCTCCTACGAGCAGTACTTC CASSTGSSYEQYF
NA TRBD2 TRBJ2-5 TRBV2 TGTGCCAGCAGTGTGGCTAGCGGGAACTTAGAGACCCAGTACTTC CASSVASGNLETQYF
NA NA TRBJ2-1 TRBV5-5 TGTGCCAGCAGCTTGGGGTCGGAGAATGAGCAGTTCTTC CASSLGSENEQFF
NA TRBD1 TRBJ2-3 TRBV27 TGTGCCAGCAGTTCCCCCTCGACAGGGGCAGATACGCAGTATTTT CASSSPSTGADTQYF
NA TRBD1 TRBJ1-2 TRBV7-9 TGTGCCAGCAGGGGACAGAGCTATGGCTACACCTTC CASRGQSYGYTF
NA NA TRBJ2-7 TRBV7-8 TGTGCCAGCAGCCGCGGACAGAGTAACCTCTACGAGCAGTACTTC CASSRGQSNLYEQYF
NA TRBD2 TRBJ2-1 TRBV9 TGTGCCAGCAGCGTAGCCGAAATTGTGGGACTAGGGAACATGGAGCAGTTCTTC CASSVAEIVGLGNMEQFF
NA NA TRBJ1-3 TRBV7-9 TGTGCCAGCAAGGGCGAAAACACCATATATTTT CASKGENTIYF
NA NA TRBJ2-2 TRBV2 TGTGCCAGCAGTGACGGATCGGGAGTAGCCGGGGAGCTGTTTTTT CASSDGSGVAGELFF
NA NA TRBJ2-3 TRBV28 TGTGCCACACAGAGCACAGATACGCAGTATTTT CATQSTDTQYF
NA TRBD1 TRBJ2-7 TRBV28 TGTGCCAGCAGCCTGGACAGGGGCGAGCAGTACTTC CASSLDRGEQYF
NA NA TRBJ2-7 TRBV10-3 TGTGCCATCAGGGGTAGTGATTCCTACGAGCAGTACTTC CAIRGSDSYEQYF
NA TRBD2 TRBJ2-7 TRBV4-2 TGTGCCAGCAGCCAAGACGCCGGGCGGGAGGCCGACATTTACCGCTACGAGCAGTACTTC CASSQDAGREADIYRYEQYF
NA NA TRBJ1-6 TRBV10-2 TGCGCCAGCAGGGGGGGACAATTACTTTCCCTCCACTTT CASRGGQLLSLHF
once NA TRBJ1-2 TRBV5-6 TGTGCCAGCAGCCCGAAGTACAGCACTAACTATGGCTACACCTTC CASSPKYSTNYGYTF
NA NA TRBJ2-1 TRBV5-6 TGTGCCAGCAGCTTGCCTTCGAATGAGCAGTTCTTC CASSLPSNEQFF
NA TRBD1 TRBJ2-7 TRBV5-1 TGCGCCAGCAGCCCCGGGACAGGGTATTACGAGCAGTACTTC CASSPGTGYYEQYF
NA NA TRBJ1-2 TRBV5-3 TGTGCCAGCAGCTTGGTTGCTGACTATGGCTACACCTTC CASSLVADYGYTF
NA TRBD2 TRBJ2-3 TRBV27 TGTGCCAGCAGTTTATACCTAGCGGGGGGAGGGGATACGCAGTATTTT CASSLYLAGGGDTQYF
NA NA TRBJ1-1 TRBV11-2 TGTGCCAGCAGCTTCGAGACAGGACAGAACACTGAAGCTTTCTTT CASSFETGQNTEAFF
NA TRBD1 TRBJ2-7 TRBV5-1 TGCGCCAGCAGCGTAGACCAGACAGGGAGCAGCTACGAGCAGTACTTC CASSVDQTGSSYEQYF
NA NA TRBJ2-2 TRBV28 TGTGCCAGCAGTTTAGTTCAGGGAGTAACCGGGGAGCTGTTTTTT CASSLVQGVTGELFF
NA NA TRBJ1-1 TRBV10-2 TGCGCCAGCAGTGAAGGTGCGAACACTGAAGCTTTCTTT CASSEGANTEAFF
NA NA TRBJ2-1 TRBV6-1 TGTGCCAGCGGGGACACTTACAATGAGCAGTTCTTC CASGDTYNEQFF
once NA TRBJ2-3 TRBV4-1 TGCGCCAGCAGCCAAATCATCGGGACAGATACGCAGTATTTT CASSQIIGTDTQYF
NA TRBD1 TRBJ2-2 TRBV19 TGTGCCAGCTCGAGACAGGGGGCCTACACCGGGGAGCTGTTTTTT CASSRQGAYTGELFF
NA NA TRBJ2-6 TRBV4-1 TGCGCCAGCAGCCAAGGGGGGGGCGCTGGGGCCAACGTCCTGACTTTC CASSQGGGAGANVLTF
NA NA TRBJ1-5 TRBV15 TGTGCCACCAGCAGCGGACGTAATAATCAGCCCCAGCATTTT CATSSGRNNQPQHF
NA TRBD1 TRBJ1-2 TRBV7-9 TGTGCCAGCAGCTTAGGGACAGGAGGATTCTATGGCTACACCTTC CASSLGTGGFYGYTF
NA NA TRBJ2-7 TRBV11-2 TGTGCCAGCAGCTGGAGCTACGAGCAGTACTTC CASSWSYEQYF
NA NA TRBJ1-4 TRBV18 TGTGCCAGCTCAAACCGGGAAAACTTTAATGAAAAACTGTTTTTT CASSNRENFNEKLFF
NA TRBD2 TRBJ2-7 TRBV28 TGTGCCAGCAGCACGAGGACTAGCGGGAGGGCCGAGCAGTACTTC CASSTRTSGRAEQYF
NA NA TRBJ1-5 TRBV27 TGTGCCAGCAGTTTATTAGGACCCTTTAGCAATCAGCCCCAGCATTTT CASSLLGPFSNQPQHF
once TRBD1 TRBJ1-4 TRBV28 TGTGCCAGCAGACAACCGGGACAGGATGAAAAACTGTTTTTT CASRQPGQDEKLFF
NA TRBD1 TRBJ2-7 TRBV5-4 TGTGCCAGCAGCGGGACAGTCGGGGAGCAGTACTTC CASSGTVGEQYF
once TRBD1 TRBJ1-1 TRBV28 TGTGCCAGCAGTGGGGACAGGGCTTTCGACACTGAAGCTTTCTTT CASSGDRAFDTEAFF
NA TRBD2 TRBJ2-1 TRBV13 TGTGCCAGCCAGATGGCGGGAGTCTACAATGAGCAGTTCTTC CASQMAGVYNEQFF
few NA TRBJ1-6 TRBV4-1 TGCGCCAGCAGCCTCGGAGTGGGTAATTCACCCCTCCACTTT CASSLGVGNSPLHF
once TRBD1 TRBJ1-1 TRBV11-2 TGTGCCAGCAGCGGCCGACAGGGGATGATGACTGAAGCTTTCTTT CASSGRQGMMTEAFF